These T cell receptor beta chains were read from a single sample in a study of CD8 T cells in ankylosing spondylitis. TCRdb re-derived calls from the 5' RACE reads in MiXCR, one entry per CDR3 protein. The table records approximately 17,000 distinct CDR3 sequences, 8.2% of them present only once. What was sequenced was blood. All receptors derive from a male donor with ankylosing spondylitis or in good health (not recorded which). CDR3s include the opening cysteine and the closing phenylalanine or tryptophan. The order of the fields is CDR3 length, J gene, clone size, D gene, V gene, CDR3 protein, CDR3 DNA. D genes are given only for firm matches. The size entry is marked missing in some rows and otherwise reads once, few, many or a size class.

>15|TRBJ2-7|few|TRBD2|TRBV7-2
CASSLAGGTKYEQYF
TGTGCCAGCAGCTTAGCTGGCGGGACTAAGTACGAGCAGTACTTC
>13|TRBJ2-4|few|-|TRBV5-1
CASSLGGGNIQYF
TGCGCCAGCAGCTTGGGCGGAGGAAACATTCAGTACTTC
>15|TRBJ1-1|-|TRBD1|TRBV6-2/TRBV6-3
CASSRTWDRDAEAFF
TGTGCCAGCAGCCGCACGTGGGACAGGGATGCTGAAGCTTTCTTT
>18|TRBJ2-2|few|-|TRBV4-3
CASSPILGGASNTGELFF
TGCGCCAGCAGCCCCATTCTAGGAGGGGCCTCGAACACCGGGGAGCTGTTTTTT
>15|TRBJ2-1|many|TRBD1|TRBV20-1
CSASQGGRADNEQFF
TGCAGTGCTAGTCAAGGGGGCAGGGCAGACAATGAGCAGTTCTTC
>19|TRBJ2-7|few|TRBD2|TRBV7-9
CASSPPRGTSGASSYEQYF
TGTGCCAGCAGCCCCCCGCGAGGGACTAGCGGGGCAAGCTCCTACGAGCAGTACTTC
>11|TRBJ2-7|-|TRBD2|TRBV6-6
CASTSGYEQYF
TGTGCCAGCACTAGCGGCTACGAGCAGTACTTC
>16|TRBJ2-1|-|-|TRBV5-1
CASSLGGALLGNEQFF
TGCGCCAGCAGCTTAGGGGGGGCCCTTTTGGGGAATGAGCAGTTCTTC
>12|TRBJ2-2|-|-|TRBV6-6
CASTPNTGELFF
TGTGCCAGCACTCCGAACACCGGGGAGCTGTTTTTT
>13|TRBJ1-1|many|-|TRBV7-8
CASSLDRNTEAFF
TGTGCCAGCAGCTTAGACAGGAACACTGAAGCTTTCTTT
>14|TRBJ2-2|-|TRBD1|TRBV12-3/TRBV12-4
CASTLDRAFGELFF
TGTGCCAGCACCCTAGACAGGGCATTCGGGGAGCTGTTTTTT
>17|TRBJ2-3|-|TRBD2|TRBV5-1
CASSLAPGGSGADTQYF
TGCGCCAGCAGCTTGGCGCCGGGAGGAAGCGGGGCAGATACGCAGTATTTT
>15|TRBJ2-7|many|-|TRBV7-2
CASSLGTGLDYEQYF
TGTGCCAGCAGCTTAGGCACAGGGCTAGACTACGAGCAGTACTTC
>14|TRBJ1-1|many|-|TRBV20-1
CSARSRVRNTEAFF
TGCAGTGCTAGATCCCGGGTTCGGAACACTGAAGCTTTCTTT
>14|TRBJ1-4|-|-|TRBV5-1
CASSFRSTNEKLFF
TGCGCCAGCAGCTTTAGGAGTACTAATGAAAAACTGTTTTTT
>15|TRBJ2-1|many|TRBD2|TRBV6-2/TRBV6-3
CASKGLAGLVDEQFF
TGTGCCAGTAAAGGACTAGCGGGATTGGTGGATGAGCAGTTCTTC
>16|TRBJ2-1|medium-sized|TRBD2|TRBV20-1
CSAPGPTSGGSNEQFF
TGCAGTGCTCCGGGCCCGACTAGCGGGGGGAGCAATGAGCAGTTCTTC
>18|TRBJ2-1|few|TRBD1|TRBV14
CASSHSGTGTFSVNEQFF
TGTGCCAGCAGCCACTCCGGGACAGGCACATTTTCGGTCAATGAGCAGTTCTTC